These T cell receptor beta chains were read from a single sample in a study of T cells in localized non-small cell lung cancer. This table comes from immunoSEQ multiplex PCR, and its TCRdb copy is limited to in-frame clones, with some not included. The data contain over 50,000 clones, roughly 90% of them singletons. This material consisted of peripheral blood, taken before any cancer treatment. The receptors here all came from a woman aged 35-75 years with stage I lung adenocarcinoma. CDR3s include the opening cysteine and the closing phenylalanine or tryptophan. Each record gives: V gene, J gene, CDR3 protein.

v_gene: TRBV19; j_gene: TRBJ2-7; CDR3aa: CASTVDRGSYEQYF
v_gene: TRBV27; j_gene: TRBJ1-3; CDR3aa: CASSVTSGNTIYF
v_gene: TRBV6-5; j_gene: TRBJ2-3; CDR3aa: CASSYSRLWADTQYF
v_gene: TRBV28; j_gene: TRBJ2-1; CDR3aa: CASRKPQAGGTYNEQFF
v_gene: TRBV30; j_gene: TRBJ2-6; CDR3aa: CAWSGYEEGAGANVLTF
v_gene: TRBV19; j_gene: TRBJ2-1; CDR3aa: CASSPTSGGASSSYNEQFF
v_gene: TRBV5-1; j_gene: TRBJ2-3; CDR3aa: CASSLRQSTDTQYF
v_gene: TRBV18; j_gene: TRBJ1-4; CDR3aa: CASSPGRDSTNEKLFF
v_gene: TRBV7-3; j_gene: TRBJ2-1; CDR3aa: CASTLTSGRNNEQFF
v_gene: TRBV4-3; j_gene: TRBJ2-1; CDR3aa: CASSQDSNRGDEQFF
v_gene: TRBV5-1; j_gene: TRBJ2-3; CDR3aa: CASSREGSTDTQYF
v_gene: TRBV5-1; j_gene: TRBJ1-1; CDR3aa: CASSLIPGAGPTMNTEAFF
v_gene: TRBV27; j_gene: TRBJ1-3; CDR3aa: CASRPRVSDSGNTIYF
v_gene: TRBV18; j_gene: TRBJ2-3; CDR3aa: CASSLAGGYTDTQYF
v_gene: TRBV9; j_gene: TRBJ1-1; CDR3aa: CASSVVPGITEAFF
v_gene: TRBV6-6; j_gene: TRBJ2-7; CDR3aa: CASSRTPSYEQYF
v_gene: TRBV19; j_gene: TRBJ1-5; CDR3aa: CASYDSYYSNQPQHF
v_gene: TRBV7-8; j_gene: TRBJ1-5; CDR3aa: CASSLATQSSQPQHF
v_gene: TRBV5-1; j_gene: TRBJ1-3; CDR3aa: CASSLGNSDSGNTIYF
v_gene: TRBV7-7; j_gene: TRBJ2-7; CDR3aa: CASSLRQGELYEQYF
v_gene: TRBV11-3; j_gene: TRBJ2-6; CDR3aa: CASSPGTGSSGANVLTF
v_gene: TRBV18; j_gene: TRBJ1-1; CDR3aa: CASSPGAVNTEAFF
v_gene: TRBV6-5; j_gene: TRBJ1-6; CDR3aa: CASRGANSPLHF
v_gene: TRBV4-1; j_gene: TRBJ2-2; CDR3aa: CASSQLSGGADTGELFF
v_gene: TRBV5-1; j_gene: TRBJ1-1; CDR3aa: CASSYGAEGTEAFF
v_gene: TRBV6-6; j_gene: TRBJ1-1; CDR3aa: CASSLQGSTEAFF
v_gene: TRBV7-7; j_gene: TRBJ1-2; CDR3aa: CASGPTGGHYGYTF
v_gene: TRBV4-3; j_gene: TRBJ2-1; CDR3aa: CASSQAESSYNEQFF
v_gene: TRBV5-1; j_gene: TRBJ2-1; CDR3aa: CASSLTDEQFF
v_gene: TRBV19; j_gene: TRBJ1-2; CDR3aa: CASSPGLGDYGYTF
v_gene: TRBV6-5; j_gene: TRBJ2-5; CDR3aa: CASSSSGETQYF
v_gene: TRBV7-9; j_gene: TRBJ2-5; CDR3aa: CASSSRETQYF
v_gene: TRBV6-5; j_gene: TRBJ2-1; CDR3aa: CASTPTSGAYNEQFF
v_gene: TRBV7-3; j_gene: TRBJ2-5; CDR3aa: CASSFGPGETQYF
v_gene: TRBV11-1; j_gene: TRBJ2-7; CDR3aa: CASSFGLVKYEQYF
v_gene: TRBV7-8; j_gene: TRBJ1-5; CDR3aa: CASSYRPIGGLVRPQHF
v_gene: TRBV27; j_gene: TRBJ2-3; CDR3aa: CASSSWGSTDTQYF
v_gene: TRBV20-1; j_gene: TRBJ2-7; CDR3aa: CSAGLAYEQYF
v_gene: TRBV6-1; j_gene: TRBJ1-1; CDR3aa: CASTMGPEAFF
v_gene: TRBV9; j_gene: TRBJ2-7; CDR3aa: CASSVGSGGSYEQYF
v_gene: TRBV27; j_gene: TRBJ1-5; CDR3aa: CATFYQGGQPQHF
v_gene: TRBV7-9; j_gene: TRBJ2-2; CDR3aa: CASSSIAGGNTGELFF
v_gene: TRBV27; j_gene: TRBJ2-5; CDR3aa: CASSLPGSVSQYF
v_gene: TRBV19; j_gene: TRBJ1-1; CDR3aa: CAARQGSSNTEAFF
v_gene: TRBV5-1; j_gene: TRBJ2-4; CDR3aa: CASSLDGAGAKNIQYF
v_gene: TRBV6-5; j_gene: TRBJ1-4; CDR3aa: CASSSNLGQGIEKLFF
v_gene: TRBV19; j_gene: TRBJ2-1; CDR3aa: CASSTNTWTGSYNEQFF
v_gene: TRBV6-6; j_gene: TRBJ2-7; CDR3aa: CASSDSYEQYF
v_gene: TRBV11-2; j_gene: TRBJ1-1; CDR3aa: CASSLDNRGTEAFF
v_gene: TRBV4-1; j_gene: TRBJ2-1; CDR3aa: CASSQELSSYNEQFF
v_gene: TRBV18; j_gene: TRBJ2-1; CDR3aa: CASSSTSGRAGEQFF
v_gene: TRBV7-2; j_gene: TRBJ2-7; CDR3aa: CASSLEDSEQYF
v_gene: TRBV9; j_gene: TRBJ1-1; CDR3aa: CASSGEVLPNTEAFF
v_gene: TRBV5-8; j_gene: TRBJ1-5; CDR3aa: CASSPPFGLVEPQHF
v_gene: TRBV28; j_gene: TRBJ1-2; CDR3aa: CASRSPGGANYGYTF
v_gene: TRBV7-2; j_gene: TRBJ1-1; CDR3aa: CASLSWQMNTEAFF
v_gene: TRBV5-1; j_gene: TRBJ2-1; CDR3aa: CASSPLAGGPIGSNEQFF
v_gene: TRBV4-3; j_gene: TRBJ2-3; CDR3aa: CASSVEAISTDTQYF